Listed here are 21 T cell receptor beta chains from one sample, sequenced in a study of T cells after yellow fever vaccination. TCRdb used MiXCR to reprocess the 5' RACE reads, holding one entry per CDR3 protein. The data show about 260,000 distinct CDR3 sequences, about 3.9% seen once. Sequencing used PBMCs, obtained 15 days after the yellow fever booster vaccination. These receptors were collected from a young man who received the YFV17D yellow fever vaccine.

This clonotype came up many times. The chain couples TRBV7-2 to TRBJ2-2, with a weak D call TRBD2 (6 bases). CDR3 length: 15 residues. Germline lookup yields CDR1 SGHTA and CDR2 FQGNSA. Trimming shortened V by 1 base and J by 7 bases, and 13 bases separated the two germline ends. The CDR3 reads CASSLVGGGLGELFF. The CDR3 DNA follows: TGTGCCAGCAGCTTAGTAGGCGGAGGGCTCGGGGAGCTGTTTTTT.

This clonotype was seen at least ten times. The chain links TRBV5-1 to TRBJ2-1; a possible D gene is TRBD2 (6 bases). This CDR3 is 15 amino acids long. V was trimmed by 0 bases and J by 5 bases, leaving 12 bases between them. Germline V CDR1 and CDR2: SGHRS, YFSETQ. The chain's CDR3 is CASSLAGGEHNEQFF. In DNA form, the CDR3 reads TGCGCCAGCAGCTTGGCCGGGGGAGAACACAATGAGCAGTTCTTC.

The V gene is TRBV4-1, the J gene TRBJ1-6; D is undetermined. V was shortened by 1 base and J by 10 bases, with 8 bases between the two germline ends. The CDR3 sequence is 13 residues long. CDR1 and CDR2 (germline): MGHRA, YSYEKL. The CDR3 sequence is CASSQGPVSPLHF. CDR3 DNA sequence: TGCGCCAGCAGCCAAGGCCCGGTATCACCCCTCCACTTT.

This clonotype was observed many times. J is TRBJ2-5 and V is TRBV20-1, with TRBD1 matching over 7 bases. Germline assignment: CDR1 DFQATT and CDR2 SNEGSKA (reference sequence). V trimming: 1 base; J trimming: 5 bases; junction bases outside the gene matches: 1. The CDR3 has 12 residues. CDR3 nucleotides: TGCAGTGCTAGAGTGGACAGGGAGACCCAGTACTTC. Translated, it gives CSARVDRETQYF.

This clonotype has ten or more counts. The chain carries TRBV4-3 and TRBJ1-5, with 7 bases identical to TRBD1. The CDR3 sequence is 16 residues long. V lost 4 bases and J lost 4; bases outside the gene matches: 10. The V gene's germline CDR1 is LGHNA and CDR2 YSLEER. For the CDR3, the DNA is TGCGCCAGCAGCCGAGCCGCCGGGGACAGAAATCAGCCCCAGCATTTT. As protein: CASSRAAGDRNQPQHF.

At least ten counts were recorded for this clonotype. The chain uses TRBV20-1 and TRBJ1-1; D remains unclear. The V and J ends lost 6 bases and 5 bases respectively, with 19 bases between them. The germline V gene encodes CDR1 DFQATT and CDR2 SNEGSKA (reference sequence). The CDR3 contains 14 residues. For the CDR3, the DNA is TGCAGTGCATCGGCCACACTTACCGAGACTGAAGCTTTCTTT. Protein product: CSASATLTETEAFF.

This clonotype has only a few counts. This chain uses TRBV7-2 with TRBJ2-7, with 9 bases that match TRBD1. This CDR3 has 15 residues. Trimming at V came to 5 bases and at J to 4 bases, leaving 9 bases not matched to a gene. Germline CDR1 is SGHTA and CDR2 is FQGNSA. The CDR3 DNA reads as TGTGCCAGCAGCCAGAGGGACAGGGCCCGATACGAGCAGTACTTC. It translates to CASSQRDRARYEQYF. Using reference TRBV7-2 and TRBJ2-7 for the parts outside the CDR3, the full variable domain is GAGVSQSPSNKVTEKGKDVELRCDPISGHTALYWYRQSLGQGLEFLIYFQGNSAPDKSGLPSDRFSAERTGGSVSTLTIQRTQQEDSAVYLCASSQRDRARYEQYFGPGTRLTVT.

This clonotype has a handful of counts. The V call is TRBV6-2 or TRBV6-3, the J call TRBJ2-5, with D possibly matching TRBD2 (5 bases). The CDR3 covers 16 residues. Germline V gene data show CDR1 as MNHEY and CDR2 as SVGEGT. V lost 4 bases and J lost 5, with 20 bases in between. CDR3 DNA: TGTGCCAGCAGTTTTACCACTGGGAGAGGGTTGGAGACCCAGTACTTC. This sequence encodes CASSFTTGRGLETQYF.

This clonotype was detected many times. The J gene is TRBJ1-2, the V gene TRBV5-1; 8 bases agree with TRBD1. The CDR3 has 13 amino acids. Germline V gene sequence: CDR1 SGHRS, CDR2 YFSETQ. The ends lost 2 bases at V and 8 bases at J; junction bases unmatched: 5. CDR3 nucleotides: TGCGCCAGCAGCTTAGAGGGACAGGCCGGCTACACCTTC. It encodes CASSLEGQAGYTF.

This clonotype was picked up many times. The chain links TRBV20-1 to TRBJ2-3; unclear D gene. This CDR3 is built from 13 residues. Deletions cut 0 bases from V and 4 bases from J, with 8 bases between. Germline CDR1 reads DFQATT; CDR2 reads SNEGSKA (reference sequence). The CDR3 nucleotides read TGCAGTGCTAGAGATACTAACTCAGATACGCAGTATTTT. This codes for CSARDTNSDTQYF.

This clonotype was recorded at least ten times. V and J are TRBV4-3 and TRBJ1-4; a weak D match, TRBD1 (6 bases). Between the trimmed V and J ends, which lost 4 bases and 5 bases, there was a span of 17 bases. Germline CDR1 is LGHNA and CDR2 is YSLEER. There are 16 residues in the CDR3. This chain's CDR3 is CASSPRETGRNEKLFF. The DNA of the CDR3 is TGCGCCAGCAGCCCTCGAGAGACAGGCAGGAATGAAAAACTGTTTTTT.

About this clonotype: The missing conserved phenylalanine or tryptophan at the end of this CDR3 makes a read error likely. V and J are TRBV6-2 or TRBV6-3 and TRBJ2-3; D unresolved. V gave up 4 bases and J gave up 3 bases, with 5 bases separating them. This CDR3 region has 12 residues. Germline values: CDR1 MNHEY, CDR2 SVGEGT. CDR3 residues: CASSLRTDTQYS. The CDR3, as DNA: TGTGCCAGCAGTTTGCGGACAGATACGCAGTATTCT.

This clonotype was counted many times. This rearrangement joins TRBV7-8 to TRBJ2-2; the D call may be TRBD1 or TRBD2 (5 bases each). V lost 5 bases and J lost 5, with 15 bases in between. CDR1 is SGHVS, CDR2 FQNEAQ, per germline. There are 15 residues in the CDR3. The DNA of the CDR3 is TGTGCCAGCAGCGTCCGGGGCTTGGGGACCGGGGAGCTGTTTTTT. It is translated as CASSVRGLGTGELFF.

This clonotype was observed at least ten times. The chain is built from TRBV5-1 and TRBJ2-1, with a tentative D call TRBD1 (5 bases). V was pared by 2 bases and J by 0 bases, with 12 bases between. The CDR3 is 16 amino acids. The germline gives CDR1 SGHRS, CDR2 YFSETQ. The CDR3 DNA sequence: TGCGCCAGCAGCTTTGCGACAGCGAGCTCCTACAATGAGCAGTTCTTC. Protein sequence: CASSFATASSYNEQFF.

This clonotype has a count of ten or more. CDR3 in amino acids: CSAQRAGGTGELFF. CDR3 in DNA: TGCAGTGCCCAGAGGGCAGGAGGCACCGGGGAGCTGTTTTTT. The chain has TRBV29-1 and TRBJ2-2, with a weak D call TRBD2 (5 bases). In germline, CDR1 is SQVTM, CDR2 ANQGSEA. There are 14 residues in the CDR3.

This clonotype was detected ten times or more. This chain uses TRBV5-1 with TRBJ2-2; D is unresolved. The CDR3 length is 16 residues. V gave up 3 bases and J gave up 1 base, with 13 bases separating them. Per germline, CDR1 SGHRS and CDR2 YFSETQ. CDR3 in amino acids: CASSSAPHGNTGELFF. The CDR3 DNA reads TGCGCCAGCAGCTCCGCCCCCCATGGGAACACCGGGGAGCTGTTTTTT.

This clonotype was counted at least ten times. V gene TRBV12-3 or TRBV12-4 combines with J gene TRBJ2-5; D might be TRBD2 (6 bases). Between the trimmed V and J ends, which lost 4 bases and 2 bases, there was a span of 14 bases. The CDR3 is 15 amino acids. Here the CDR3 reads CASSSPGREQETQYF. The CDR3 DNA reads as TGTGCCAGCAGTTCCCCGGGACGGGAGCAAGAGACCCAGTACTTC.

The DNA for the CDR3 is TGTGCCAGCGGGGGAGCGGGAGCTTTCTTT. Translating it yields CASGGAGAFF. The rearrangement joins TRBV12-3 or TRBV12-4 to TRBJ1-1; possible D gene TRBD1, 5 bases. Trimming removed 8 bases at V and 10 bases at J, with 11 bases between. The CDR3 sequence is 10 residues long.

Many counts were recorded for this clonotype. V is TRBV6-6 and J is TRBJ1-2, with D hard to call. CDR1 is MNHNY, CDR2 SVGAGI, per germline (reference sequence). V shed 4 bases and J shed 8 bases, with 8 bases lying between them. This CDR3 is built from 11 residues. The CDR3 spells CASSSQGGYTF. The CDR3 DNA sequence: TGTGCCAGCAGTTCCCAAGGGGGCTACACCTTC.

This clonotype was picked up a small number of times. The gene calls are TRBV20-1 and TRBJ1-4; tentative D call: TRBD1 (5 bases). This CDR3 has 14 amino acids. Germline values: CDR1 DFQATT, CDR2 SNEGSKA (reference sequence). The ends were cut back, 3 bases at V and 0 bases at J, with 8 bases in the middle. The CDR3 here is CSASQGATNEKLFF. In DNA, the CDR3 is TGCAGTGCTAGTCAGGGTGCAACTAATGAAAAACTGTTTTTT.

The V call is TRBV20-1, the J call TRBJ2-1; maybe TRBD2 (6 bases). Germline CDR1 reads DFQATT; CDR2 reads SNEGSKA (reference sequence). V was trimmed by 0 bases and J by 6 bases, leaving 9 bases between them. This CDR3 comprises 13 residues. CDR3 nucleotides: TGCAGTGCTAGAGATAGGCGGGGCAATGAGCAGTTCTTC. Its protein product is CSARDRRGNEQFF.